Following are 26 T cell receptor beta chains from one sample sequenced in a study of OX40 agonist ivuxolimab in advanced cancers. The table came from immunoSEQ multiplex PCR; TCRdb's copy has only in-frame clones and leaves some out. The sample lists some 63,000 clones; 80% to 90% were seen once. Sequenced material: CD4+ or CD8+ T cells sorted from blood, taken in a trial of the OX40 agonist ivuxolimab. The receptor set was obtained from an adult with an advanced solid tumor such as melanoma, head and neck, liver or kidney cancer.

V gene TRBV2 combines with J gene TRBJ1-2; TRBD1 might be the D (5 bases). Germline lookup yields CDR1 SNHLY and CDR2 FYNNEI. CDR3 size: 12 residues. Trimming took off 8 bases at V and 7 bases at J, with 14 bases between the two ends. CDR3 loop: CASWDGAGGYTF. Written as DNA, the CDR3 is TGTGCCAGCTGGGATGGGGCTGGTGGCTACACCTTC.

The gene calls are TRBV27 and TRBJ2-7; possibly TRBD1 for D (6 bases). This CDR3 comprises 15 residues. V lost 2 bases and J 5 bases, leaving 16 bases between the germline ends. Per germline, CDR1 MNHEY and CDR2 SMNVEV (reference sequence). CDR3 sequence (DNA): TGTGCCAGCAGTTTACTGACAGGTGTCGGGAACGAGCAGTACTTC. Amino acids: CASSLLTGVGNEQYF.

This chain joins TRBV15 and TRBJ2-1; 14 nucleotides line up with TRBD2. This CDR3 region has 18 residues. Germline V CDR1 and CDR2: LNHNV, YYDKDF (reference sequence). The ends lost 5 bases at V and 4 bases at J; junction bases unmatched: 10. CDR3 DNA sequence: TGTGCCACCAGCTCTGGACTAGCGGGAGGCCCTACTTACAATGAGCAGTTCTTC. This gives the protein CATSSGLAGGPTYNEQFF.

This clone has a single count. The CDR3 DNA reads as TGTGCCAGCCGCCTTATGAGGGGGGCTGGCACTGAAGCTTTCTTT. Translating gives CASRLMRGAGTEAFF. The V gene is TRBV27, the J gene TRBJ1-1; TRBD1 is a possible D gene (6 bases). V lost 8 bases and J lost 4, with 20 bases in between. Germline-derived CDR1 and CDR2 are MNHEY and SMNVEV (reference sequence). This CDR3 region has 15 residues.

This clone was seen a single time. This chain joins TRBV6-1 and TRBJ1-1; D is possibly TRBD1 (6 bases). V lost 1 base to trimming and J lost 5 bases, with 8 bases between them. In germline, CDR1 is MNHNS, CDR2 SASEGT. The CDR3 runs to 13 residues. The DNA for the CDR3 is TGTGCCAGCAGTGAAGGAGGGGGGACTGAAGCTTTCTTT. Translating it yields CASSEGGGTEAFF.

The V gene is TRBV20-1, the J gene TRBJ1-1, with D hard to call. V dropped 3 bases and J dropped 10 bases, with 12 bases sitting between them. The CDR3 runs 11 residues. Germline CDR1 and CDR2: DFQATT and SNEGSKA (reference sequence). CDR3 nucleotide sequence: TGCAGTGCTAGTCCGCTACTTCTAGCTTTCTTT. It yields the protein CSASPLLLAFF.

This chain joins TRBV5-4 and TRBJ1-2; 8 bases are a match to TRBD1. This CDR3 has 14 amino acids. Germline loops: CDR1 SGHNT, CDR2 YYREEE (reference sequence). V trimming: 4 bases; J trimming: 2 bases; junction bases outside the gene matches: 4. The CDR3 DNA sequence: TGTGCCAGCAGCCGGACAGGGCTAAACTATGGCTACACCTTC. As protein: CASSRTGLNYGYTF.

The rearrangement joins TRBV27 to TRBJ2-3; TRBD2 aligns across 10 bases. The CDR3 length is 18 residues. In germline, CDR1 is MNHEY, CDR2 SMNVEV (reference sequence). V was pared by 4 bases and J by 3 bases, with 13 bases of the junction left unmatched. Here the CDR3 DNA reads TGTGCCAGCAGTTCACCACAAGCTAGCGGGAGAAGGACAGATACGCAGTATTTT. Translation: CASSSPQASGRRTDTQYF.

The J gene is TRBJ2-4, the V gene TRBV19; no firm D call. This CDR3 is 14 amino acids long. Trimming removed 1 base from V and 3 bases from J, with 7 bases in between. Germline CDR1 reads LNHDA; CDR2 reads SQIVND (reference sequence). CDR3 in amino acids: CASSIGLGKNIQYF. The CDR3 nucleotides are TGTGCCAGTAGTATAGGCCTTGGCAAAAACATTCAGTACTTC.

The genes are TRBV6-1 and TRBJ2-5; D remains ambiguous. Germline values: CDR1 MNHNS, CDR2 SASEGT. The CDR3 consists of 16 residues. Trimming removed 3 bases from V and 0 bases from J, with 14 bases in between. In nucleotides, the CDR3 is TGTGCCAGCAGTGAGACGCGGTGGGAATACCAAGAGACCCAGTACTTC. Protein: CASSETRWEYQETQYF.

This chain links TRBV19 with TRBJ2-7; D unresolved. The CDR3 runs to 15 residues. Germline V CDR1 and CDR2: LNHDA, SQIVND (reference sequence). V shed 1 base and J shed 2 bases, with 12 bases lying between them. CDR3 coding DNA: TGTGCCAGTAGTATAGGGCTTGTAGGGACCTACGAGCAGTACTTC. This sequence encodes CASSIGLVGTYEQYF.

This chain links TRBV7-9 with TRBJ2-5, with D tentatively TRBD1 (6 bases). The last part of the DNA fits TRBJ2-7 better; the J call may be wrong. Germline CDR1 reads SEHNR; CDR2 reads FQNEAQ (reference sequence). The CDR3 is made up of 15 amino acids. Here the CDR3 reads CASSLPQGITREQYF. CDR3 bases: TGTGCCAGCAGCTTACCTCAGGGGATAACGCGCGAGCAGTACTTC.

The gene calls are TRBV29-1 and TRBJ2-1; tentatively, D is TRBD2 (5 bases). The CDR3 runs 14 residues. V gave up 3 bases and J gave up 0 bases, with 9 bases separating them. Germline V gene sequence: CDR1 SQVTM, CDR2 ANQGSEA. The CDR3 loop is CSVDGKSSYNEQFF. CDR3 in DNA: TGCAGCGTTGACGGGAAGAGCTCCTACAATGAGCAGTTCTTC.

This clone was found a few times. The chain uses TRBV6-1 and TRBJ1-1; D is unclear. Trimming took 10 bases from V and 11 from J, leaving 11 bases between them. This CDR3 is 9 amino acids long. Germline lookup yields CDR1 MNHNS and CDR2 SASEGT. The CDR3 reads CATSLKAFF. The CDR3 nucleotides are TGTGCCACCTCCCTGAAGGCTTTCTTT.

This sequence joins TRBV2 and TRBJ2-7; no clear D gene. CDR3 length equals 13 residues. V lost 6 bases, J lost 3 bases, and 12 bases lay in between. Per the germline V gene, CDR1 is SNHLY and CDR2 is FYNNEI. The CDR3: CASSADRGYEQYF. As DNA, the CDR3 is TGTGCCAGCAGCGCGGACCGAGGCTACGAGCAGTACTTC.

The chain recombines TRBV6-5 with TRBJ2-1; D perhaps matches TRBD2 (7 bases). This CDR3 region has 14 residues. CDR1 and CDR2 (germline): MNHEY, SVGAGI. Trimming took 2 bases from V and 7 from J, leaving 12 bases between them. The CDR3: CASSYGGALNEQFF. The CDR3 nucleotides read TGTGCCAGCAGTTACGGGGGGGCGTTAAATGAGCAGTTCTTC.

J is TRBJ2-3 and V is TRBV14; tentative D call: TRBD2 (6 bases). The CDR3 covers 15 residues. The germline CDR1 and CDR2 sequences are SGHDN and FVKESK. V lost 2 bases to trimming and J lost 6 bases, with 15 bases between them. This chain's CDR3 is CASSQSAGGMDTQYF. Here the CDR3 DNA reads TGTGCCAGCAGCCAATCGGCGGGCGGGATGGATACGCAGTATTTT.

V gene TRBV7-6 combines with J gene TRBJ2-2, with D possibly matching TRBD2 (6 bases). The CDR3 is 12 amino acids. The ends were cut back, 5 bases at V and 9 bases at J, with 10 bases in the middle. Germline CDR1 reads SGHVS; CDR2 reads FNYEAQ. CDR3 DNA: TGTGCCAGCAGCGGGGCGGGGCGGGAGCTGTTTTTT. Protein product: CASSGAGRELFF.

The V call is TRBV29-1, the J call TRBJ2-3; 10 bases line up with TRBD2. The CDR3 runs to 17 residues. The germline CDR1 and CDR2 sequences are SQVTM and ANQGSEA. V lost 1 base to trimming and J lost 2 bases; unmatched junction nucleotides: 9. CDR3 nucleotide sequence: TGCAGCGTTGAAGGGTCCTCAGCGGGAGGGTACACAGATACGCAGTATTTT. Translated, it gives CSVEGSSAGGYTDTQYF.

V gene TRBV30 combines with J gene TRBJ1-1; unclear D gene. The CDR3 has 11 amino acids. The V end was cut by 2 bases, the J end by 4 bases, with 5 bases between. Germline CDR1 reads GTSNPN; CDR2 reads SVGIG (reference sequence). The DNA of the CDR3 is TGTGCCTGGAGTCCCACCACTGAAGCTTTCTTT. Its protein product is CAWSPTTEAFF.

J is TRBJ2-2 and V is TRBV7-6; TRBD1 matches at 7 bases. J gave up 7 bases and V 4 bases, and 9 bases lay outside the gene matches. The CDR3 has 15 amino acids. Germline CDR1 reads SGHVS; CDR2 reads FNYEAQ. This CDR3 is CASSYPGGLGGELFF. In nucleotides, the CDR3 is TGTGCCAGCAGCTACCCAGGGGGATTAGGCGGGGAGCTGTTTTTT.

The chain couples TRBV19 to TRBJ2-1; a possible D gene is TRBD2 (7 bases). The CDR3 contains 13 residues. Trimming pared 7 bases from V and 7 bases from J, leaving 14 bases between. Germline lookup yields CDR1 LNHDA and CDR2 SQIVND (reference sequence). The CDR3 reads CASTLGRGNEQFF. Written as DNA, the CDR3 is TGTGCCAGTACCTTGGGGAGGGGGAATGAGCAGTTCTTC.

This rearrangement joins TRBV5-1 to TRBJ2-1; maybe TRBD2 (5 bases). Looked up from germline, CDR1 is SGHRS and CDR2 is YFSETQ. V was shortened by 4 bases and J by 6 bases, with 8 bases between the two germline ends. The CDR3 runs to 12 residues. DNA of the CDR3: TGCGCCAGCAGCCTAGGACTCAATGAGCAGTTCTTC. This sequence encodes CASSLGLNEQFF. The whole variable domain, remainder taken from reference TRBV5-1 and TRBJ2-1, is KAGVTQTPRYLIKTRGQQVTLSCSPISGHRSVSWYQQTPGQGLQFLFEYFSETQRNKGNFPGRFSGRQFSNSRSEMNVSTLELGDSALYLCASSLGLNEQFFGPGTRLTVL.

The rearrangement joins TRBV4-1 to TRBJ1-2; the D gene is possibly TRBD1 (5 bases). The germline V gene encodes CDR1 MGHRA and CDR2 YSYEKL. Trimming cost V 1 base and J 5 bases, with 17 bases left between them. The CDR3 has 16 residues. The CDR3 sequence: CASSQADIQVAYGYTF. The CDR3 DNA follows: TGCGCCAGCAGCCAAGCGGACATTCAGGTAGCTTATGGCTACACCTTC.

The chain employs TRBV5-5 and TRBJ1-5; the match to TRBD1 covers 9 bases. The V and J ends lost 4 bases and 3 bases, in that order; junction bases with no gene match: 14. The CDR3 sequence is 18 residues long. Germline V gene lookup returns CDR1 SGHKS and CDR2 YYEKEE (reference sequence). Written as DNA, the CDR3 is TGTGCCAGCAGCGAAACGGACAGGGGCCCGCGGGTCAATCAGCCCCAGCATTTT. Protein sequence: CASSETDRGPRVNQPQHF.

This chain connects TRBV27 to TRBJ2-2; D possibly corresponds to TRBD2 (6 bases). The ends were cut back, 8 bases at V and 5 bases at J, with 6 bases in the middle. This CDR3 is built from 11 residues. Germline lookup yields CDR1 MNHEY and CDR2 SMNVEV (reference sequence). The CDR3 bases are TGTGCCAGCCGGGAGACCGGGGAGCTGTTTTTT. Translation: CASRETGELFF.